This TCR beta chain was captured by sequencing in a study of identical twins (dated by TCRdb to the mid-2010s). As for the study more broadly: The study deep-sequenced TCR alpha and beta repertoires from monozygotic twins, unrelated adults of various ages and cord blood to test whether fetal clonotypes persist. To rule out contamination, replicate twin experiments were performed at different times with different library preparation protocols.

The table lists this clonotype with a few counts. The antigen this receptor binds is unknown. The record has no base qualities; no much larger clone is one base away. To prepare the library, 5' RACE was applied. The instrument given in TCRdb is Illumina HiSeq 2000. Template switching added a universal primer binding site, and the final cDNA carried a unique molecular identifier that allowed TCR cDNA molecules to be counted accurately. Specific primers in the conserved constant-segment region were used to synthesize first-strand cDNA for TCR alpha and beta chains. Each cDNA library was double barcoded, with a SMART-Mk sample barcode plus Illumina barcodes, to control for contamination. TruSeq adapter sequences and Illumina sample barcodes were added in two successive PCR steps. The TCR alpha and beta cDNA libraries were sequenced on the Illumina HiSeq platform using custom primers. The published analysis was carried out like this. MiGEC processed the raw reads to extract unique molecular identifiers, while MiXCR was used to determine the CDR3 positions. Recombination models were inferred per individual with the repgenHMM and IGoR tools using an EM algorithm. Shared clonotype analysis was performed with the tcR package in R, normalizing sharing by the product of cloneset sizes. To study raw recombination without the effects of thymic and clonal selection, out-of-frame nonproductive sequences were analyzed. The public sequencing data were trimmed at Q25 with fastp and processed into clonotypes with MiXCR by TCRdb, which kept only in-frame beta chains. Duplicate CDR3 protein sequences are folded into a single record with the most common DNA and genes. The V and J calls follow TCRdb's processing rather than the paper's. The sample table holds 500,000 or so distinct CDR3 sequences, of which about 14% were seen once. The top ten hold 0.4% to 0.55% of the sample.

Per the germline V gene, MNHNS is the CDR1 and SASEGT is the CDR2. The CDR3 holds 15 amino acids from the cysteine to the phenylalanine. CDR3 DNA is the only sequence kept; it has 45 bases, read in frame from the first base. The V end loses 3 bases and the J end loses 0 bases, and a stretch of 11 bases separates them. The study at large found these results: Compared with coincidental sharing between unrelated individuals, out-of-frame TCR alpha sequences shared between twins showed an excess of sequences with low generation probability. In monozygotic twins, out-of-frame TCR alpha sharing was systematically underestimated by recombination models, although the models agreed with sharing between unrelated individuals. The excess sharing between twins in beta out-of-frame sequences was weaker because fewer shared sequences reduced the signal-to-noise ratio. Because the same donors could not be followed over many years, the conclusions relied on cross-sectional statistical analysis. Invariant T cells such as MAIT and iNKT could partly confound zero-insertion analyses, though diverse VJ usage argued against this for most clonotypes. Fewer insertions were carried by abundant cord blood beta clonotypes; a weaker similar trend was observed in young adult naive repertoires, while no such trend was observed in memory repertoires.

Every donor in the study was a healthy Caucasian. Three pairs of female monozygotic twins, all aged roughly 18 to 29 years, made up the twin cohort. Positive isolation kits from Invitrogen were used to isolate CD4+ and CD8+ T cell populations. These same records also appear under a second study, on yellow fever vaccine responses in identical twins. That second publication adds: According to the authors, the vaccine-induced T cell response in identical twins seemed to be partly convergent and partly specific to each individual. The study precisely tracked vaccine-responding T cell clones in identical twins.

The receptor comes from a young woman in good health. Sequencing was done on a sample of CD4+ T cells sorted from blood. The rearranged segments are TRBV6-1 and TRBJ1-2; a tentative D call is TRBD1 (5 bases match). CDR3 loop: CASSERGSANYGYTF. The nucleotide sequence reads TGTGCCAGCAGTGAGAGGGGATCGGCTAACTATGGCTACACCTTC.